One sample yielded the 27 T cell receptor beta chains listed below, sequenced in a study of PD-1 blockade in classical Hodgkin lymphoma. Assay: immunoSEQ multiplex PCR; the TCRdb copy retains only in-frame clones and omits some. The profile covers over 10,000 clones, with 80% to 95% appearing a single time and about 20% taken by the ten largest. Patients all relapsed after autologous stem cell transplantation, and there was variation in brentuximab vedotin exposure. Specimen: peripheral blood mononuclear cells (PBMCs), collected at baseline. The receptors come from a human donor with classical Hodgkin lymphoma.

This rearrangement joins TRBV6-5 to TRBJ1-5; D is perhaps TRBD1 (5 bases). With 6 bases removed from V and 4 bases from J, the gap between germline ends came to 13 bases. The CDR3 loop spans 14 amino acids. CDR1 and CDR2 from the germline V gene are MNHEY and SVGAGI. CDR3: CASSDTGPNQPQHF. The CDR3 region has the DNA TGTGCCAGCAGCGACACGGGGCCTAATCAGCCCCAGCATTTT.

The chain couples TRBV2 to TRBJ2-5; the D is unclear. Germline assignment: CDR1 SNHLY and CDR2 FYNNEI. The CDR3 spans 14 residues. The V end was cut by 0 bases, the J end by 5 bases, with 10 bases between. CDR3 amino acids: CASSEATAGETQYF. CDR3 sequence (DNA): TGTGCCAGCAGTGAAGCTACTGCCGGGGAGACCCAGTACTTC.

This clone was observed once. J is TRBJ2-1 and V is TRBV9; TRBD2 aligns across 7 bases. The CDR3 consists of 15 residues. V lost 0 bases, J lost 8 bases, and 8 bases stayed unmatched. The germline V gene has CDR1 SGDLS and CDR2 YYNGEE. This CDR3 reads CASSVAREYLDEQFF. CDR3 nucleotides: TGTGCCAGCAGCGTAGCGCGGGAGTATTTAGATGAGCAGTTCTTC.

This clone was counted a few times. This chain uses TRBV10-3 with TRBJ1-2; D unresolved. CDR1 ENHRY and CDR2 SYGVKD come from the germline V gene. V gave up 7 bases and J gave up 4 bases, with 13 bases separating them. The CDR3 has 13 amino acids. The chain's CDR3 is CAITVEVSYGYTF. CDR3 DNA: TGTGCCATCACCGTGGAGGTGAGCTATGGCTACACCTTC.

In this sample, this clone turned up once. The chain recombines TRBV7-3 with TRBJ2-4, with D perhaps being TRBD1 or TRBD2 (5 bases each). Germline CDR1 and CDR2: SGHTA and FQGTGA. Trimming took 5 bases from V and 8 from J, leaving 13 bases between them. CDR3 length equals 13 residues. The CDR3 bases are TGTGCCAGCAGCACCGGGGCCTCGGACATTCAGTACTTC. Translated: CASSTGASDIQYF.

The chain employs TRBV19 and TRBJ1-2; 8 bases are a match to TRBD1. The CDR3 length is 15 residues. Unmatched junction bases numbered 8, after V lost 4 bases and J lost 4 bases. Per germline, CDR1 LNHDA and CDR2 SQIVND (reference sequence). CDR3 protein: CASSTTGGPGYGYTF. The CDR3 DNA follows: TGTGCCAGTAGTACTACAGGGGGGCCCGGCTATGGCTACACCTTC. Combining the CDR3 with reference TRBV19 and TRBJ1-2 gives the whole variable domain DGGITQSPKYLFRKEGQNVTLSCEQNLNHDAMYWYRQDPGQGLRLIYYSQIVNDFQKGDIAEGYSVSREKKESFPLTVTSAQKNPTAFYLCASSTTGGPGYGYTFGSGTRLTVV.

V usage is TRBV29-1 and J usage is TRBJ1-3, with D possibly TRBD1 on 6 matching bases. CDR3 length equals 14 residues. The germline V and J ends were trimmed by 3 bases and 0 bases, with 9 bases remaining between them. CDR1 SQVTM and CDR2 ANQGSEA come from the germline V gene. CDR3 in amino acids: CSVDVRGSGNTIYF. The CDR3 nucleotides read TGCAGCGTTGATGTCAGGGGCTCTGGAAACACCATATATTTT.

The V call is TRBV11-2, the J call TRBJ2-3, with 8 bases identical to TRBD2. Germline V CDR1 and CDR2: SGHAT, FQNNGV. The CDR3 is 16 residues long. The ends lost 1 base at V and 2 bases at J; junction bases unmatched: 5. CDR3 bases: TGTGCCAGCAGCTTAGGGGCGGGGGGCCTCACAGATACGCAGTATTTT. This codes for CASSLGAGGLTDTQYF.

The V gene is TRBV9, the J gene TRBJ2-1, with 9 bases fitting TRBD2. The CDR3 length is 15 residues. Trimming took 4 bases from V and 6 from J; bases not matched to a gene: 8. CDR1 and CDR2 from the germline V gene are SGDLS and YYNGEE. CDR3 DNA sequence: TGTGCCAGCAGCCCTTTAGCGGGAGTTCGCAATGAGCAGTTCTTC. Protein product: CASSPLAGVRNEQFF.

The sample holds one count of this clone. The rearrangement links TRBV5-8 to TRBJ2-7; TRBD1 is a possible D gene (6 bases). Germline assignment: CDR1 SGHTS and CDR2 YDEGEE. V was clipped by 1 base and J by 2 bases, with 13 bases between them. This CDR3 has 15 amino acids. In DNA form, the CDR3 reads TGTGCCAGCAGCTTGCAACCGACAGGCCCCTACGAGCAGTACTTC. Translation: CASSLQPTGPYEQYF. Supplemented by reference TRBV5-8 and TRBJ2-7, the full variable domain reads EAGVTQSPTHLIKTRGQQATLRCSPISGHTSVYWYQQALGLGLQFLLWYDEGEERNRGNFPPRFSGRQFPNYSSELNVNALELEDSALYLCASSLQPTGPYEQYFGPGTRLTVT.

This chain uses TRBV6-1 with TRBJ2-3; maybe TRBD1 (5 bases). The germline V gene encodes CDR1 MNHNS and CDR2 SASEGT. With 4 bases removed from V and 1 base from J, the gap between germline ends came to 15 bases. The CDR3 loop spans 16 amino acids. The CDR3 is CASSVETGRGTDTQYF. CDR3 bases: TGTGCCAGCAGTGTTGAAACAGGACGTGGCACAGATACGCAGTATTTT.

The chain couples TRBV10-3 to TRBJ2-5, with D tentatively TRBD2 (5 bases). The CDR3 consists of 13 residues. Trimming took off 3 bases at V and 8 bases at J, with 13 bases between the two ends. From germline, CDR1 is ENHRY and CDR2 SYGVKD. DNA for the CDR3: TGTGCCATCAGTGACCAGCAACGGGAAACCCAGTACTTC. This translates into CAISDQQRETQYF.

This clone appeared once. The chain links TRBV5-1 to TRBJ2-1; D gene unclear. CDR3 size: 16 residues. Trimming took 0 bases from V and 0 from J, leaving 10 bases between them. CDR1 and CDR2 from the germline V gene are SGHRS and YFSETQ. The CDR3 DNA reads TGCGCCAGCAGCTTGGCGGGCACAAGCTCCTACAATGAGCAGTTCTTC. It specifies CASSLAGTSSYNEQFF.

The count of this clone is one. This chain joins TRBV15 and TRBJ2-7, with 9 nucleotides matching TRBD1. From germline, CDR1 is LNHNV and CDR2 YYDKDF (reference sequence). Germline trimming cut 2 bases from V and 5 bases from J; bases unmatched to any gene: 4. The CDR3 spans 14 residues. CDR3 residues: CATSRRTGAHEQYF. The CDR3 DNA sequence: TGTGCCACCAGCAGAAGGACAGGGGCCCACGAGCAGTACTTC.

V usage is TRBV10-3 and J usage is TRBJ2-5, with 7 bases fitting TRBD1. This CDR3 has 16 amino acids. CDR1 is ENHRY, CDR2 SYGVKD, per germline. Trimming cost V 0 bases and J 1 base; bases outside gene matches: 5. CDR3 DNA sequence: TGTGCCATCAGTGAGTCATACGGGACAGCCCAAGAGACCCAGTACTTC. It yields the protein CAISESYGTAQETQYF.

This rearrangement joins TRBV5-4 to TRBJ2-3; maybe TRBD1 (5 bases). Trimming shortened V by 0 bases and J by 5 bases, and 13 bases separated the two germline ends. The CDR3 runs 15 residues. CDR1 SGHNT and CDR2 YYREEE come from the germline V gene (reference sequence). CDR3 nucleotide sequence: TGTGCCAGCAGCTTGGGATGGGAAGGGGTAGATACGCAGTATTTT. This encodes CASSLGWEGVDTQYF.

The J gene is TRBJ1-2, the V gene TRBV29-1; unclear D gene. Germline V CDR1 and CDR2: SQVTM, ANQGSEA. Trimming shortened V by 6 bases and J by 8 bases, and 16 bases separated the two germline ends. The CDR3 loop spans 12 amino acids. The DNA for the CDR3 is TGCAGCGTGCCCGGCGAGGGCGGAGGCTACACCTTC. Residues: CSVPGEGGGYTF.

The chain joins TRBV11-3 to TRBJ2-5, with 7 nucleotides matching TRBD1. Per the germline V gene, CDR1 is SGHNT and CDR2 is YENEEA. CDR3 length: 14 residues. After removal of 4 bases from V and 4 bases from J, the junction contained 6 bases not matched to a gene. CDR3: CASSSGGWGETQYF. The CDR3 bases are TGTGCCAGCAGCTCAGGGGGTTGGGGAGAGACCCAGTACTTC.

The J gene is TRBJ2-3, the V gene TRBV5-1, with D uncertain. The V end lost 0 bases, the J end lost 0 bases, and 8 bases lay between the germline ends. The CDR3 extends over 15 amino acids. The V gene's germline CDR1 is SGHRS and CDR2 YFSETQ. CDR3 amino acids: CASSLVAASTDTQYF. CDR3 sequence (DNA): TGCGCCAGCAGCTTGGTTGCGGCGAGCACAGATACGCAGTATTTT.

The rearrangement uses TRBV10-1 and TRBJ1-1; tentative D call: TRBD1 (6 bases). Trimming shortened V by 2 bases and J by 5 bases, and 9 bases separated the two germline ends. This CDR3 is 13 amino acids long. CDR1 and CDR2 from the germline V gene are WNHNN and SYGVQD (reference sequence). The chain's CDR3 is CASSERGRTEAFF. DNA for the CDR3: TGCGCCAGCAGTGAGCGGGGGCGGACTGAAGCTTTCTTT.

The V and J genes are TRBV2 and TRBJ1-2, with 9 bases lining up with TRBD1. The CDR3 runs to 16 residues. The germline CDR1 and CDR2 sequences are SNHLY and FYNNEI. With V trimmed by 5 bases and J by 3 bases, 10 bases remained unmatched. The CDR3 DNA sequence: TGTGCCAGCAGTTTACAGGGGGCGGCCTCAGACTATGGCTACACCTTC. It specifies CASSLQGAASDYGYTF.

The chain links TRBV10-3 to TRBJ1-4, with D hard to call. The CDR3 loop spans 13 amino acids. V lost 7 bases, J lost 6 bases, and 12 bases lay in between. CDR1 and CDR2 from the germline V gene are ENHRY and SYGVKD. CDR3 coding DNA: TGTGCCATCACTAAGGAGCGAGATGAAAAACTGTTTTTT. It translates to CAITKERDEKLFF.

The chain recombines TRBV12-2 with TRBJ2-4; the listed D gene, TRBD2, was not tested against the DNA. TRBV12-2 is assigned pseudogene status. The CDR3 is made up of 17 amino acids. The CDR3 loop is CASRPASGRSAGNIQYF. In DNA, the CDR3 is TGTGCAAGTCGCCCCGCTAGCGGGAGGTCCGCGGGGAACATTCAGTACTTC.

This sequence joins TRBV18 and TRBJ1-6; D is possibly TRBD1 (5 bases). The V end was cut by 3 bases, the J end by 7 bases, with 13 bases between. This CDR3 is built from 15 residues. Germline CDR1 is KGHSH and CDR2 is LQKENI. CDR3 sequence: CASSPDNFRNSPLHF. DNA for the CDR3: TGTGCCAGCTCACCGGACAACTTCAGGAATTCACCCCTCCACTTT.

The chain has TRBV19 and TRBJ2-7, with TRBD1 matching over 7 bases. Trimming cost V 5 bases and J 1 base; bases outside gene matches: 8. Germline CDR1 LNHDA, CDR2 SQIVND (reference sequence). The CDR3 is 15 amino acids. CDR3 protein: CASSPRTGGSYEQYF. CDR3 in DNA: TGTGCCAGTAGTCCTCGGACAGGAGGTTCCTACGAGCAGTACTTC.

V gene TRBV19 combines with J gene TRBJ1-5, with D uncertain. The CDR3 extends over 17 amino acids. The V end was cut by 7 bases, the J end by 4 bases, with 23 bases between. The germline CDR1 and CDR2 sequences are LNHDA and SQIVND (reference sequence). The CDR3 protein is CASNLEVGSLWNQPQHF. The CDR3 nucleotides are TGTGCCAGTAATTTGGAGGTGGGCTCCTTGTGGAATCAGCCCCAGCATTTT. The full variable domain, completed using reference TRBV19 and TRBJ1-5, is DGGITQSPKYLFRKEGQNVTLSCEQNLNHDAMYWYRQDPGQGLRLIYYSQIVNDFQKGDIAEGYSVSREKKESFPLTVTSAQKNPTAFYLCASNLEVGSLWNQPQHFGDGTRLSIL.

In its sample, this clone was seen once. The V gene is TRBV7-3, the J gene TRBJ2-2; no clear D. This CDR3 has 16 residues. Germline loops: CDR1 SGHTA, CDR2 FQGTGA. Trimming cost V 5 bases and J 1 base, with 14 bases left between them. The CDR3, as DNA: TGTGCCAGCAGCGCAGGACGAGCTCAGAACACCGGGGAGCTGTTTTTT. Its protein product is CASSAGRAQNTGELFF.